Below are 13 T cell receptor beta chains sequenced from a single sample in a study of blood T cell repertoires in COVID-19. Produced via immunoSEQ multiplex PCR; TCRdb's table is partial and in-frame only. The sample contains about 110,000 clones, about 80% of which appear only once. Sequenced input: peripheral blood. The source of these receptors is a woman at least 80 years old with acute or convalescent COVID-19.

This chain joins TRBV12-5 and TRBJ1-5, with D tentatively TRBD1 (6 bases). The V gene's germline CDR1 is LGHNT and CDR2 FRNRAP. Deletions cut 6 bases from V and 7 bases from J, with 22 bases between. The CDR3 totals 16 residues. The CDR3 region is CASGSPIMGARQPQHF. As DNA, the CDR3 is TGTGCTAGTGGCTCTCCAATAATGGGGGCGCGGCAGCCCCAGCATTTT.

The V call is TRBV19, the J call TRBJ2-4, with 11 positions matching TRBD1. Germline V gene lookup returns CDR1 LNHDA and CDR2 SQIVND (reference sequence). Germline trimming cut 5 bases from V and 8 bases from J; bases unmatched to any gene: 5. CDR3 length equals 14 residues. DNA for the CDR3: TGTGCCAGTAGTCCTGGACAGGGGGCGGACATTCAGTACTTC. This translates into CASSPGQGADIQYF.

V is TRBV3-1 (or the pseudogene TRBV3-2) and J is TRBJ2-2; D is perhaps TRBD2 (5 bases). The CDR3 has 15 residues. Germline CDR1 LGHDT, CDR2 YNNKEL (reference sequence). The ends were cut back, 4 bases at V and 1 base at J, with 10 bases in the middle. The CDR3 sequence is CASSPLGGNTGELFF. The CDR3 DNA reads TGTGCCAGCAGCCCCCTTGGAGGGAACACCGGGGAGCTGTTTTTT.

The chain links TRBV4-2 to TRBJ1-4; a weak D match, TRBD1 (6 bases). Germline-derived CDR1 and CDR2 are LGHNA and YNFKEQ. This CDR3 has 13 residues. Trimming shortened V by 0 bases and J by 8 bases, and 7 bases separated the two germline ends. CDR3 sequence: CASSQDQGEKLFF. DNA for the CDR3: TGTGCCAGCAGCCAAGATCAGGGGGAAAAACTGTTTTTT.

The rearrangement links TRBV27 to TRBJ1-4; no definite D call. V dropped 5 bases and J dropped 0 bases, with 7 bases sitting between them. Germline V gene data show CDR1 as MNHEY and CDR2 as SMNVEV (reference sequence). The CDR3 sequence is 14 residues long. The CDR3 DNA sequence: TGTGCCAGCAGTCTCCGTGCAACTAATGAAAAACTGTTTTTT. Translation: CASSLRATNEKLFF.

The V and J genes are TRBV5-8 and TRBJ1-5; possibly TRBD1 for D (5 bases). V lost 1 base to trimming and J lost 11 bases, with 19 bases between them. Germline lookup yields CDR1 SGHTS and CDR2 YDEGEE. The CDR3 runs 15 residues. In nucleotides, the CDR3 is TGTGCCAGCAGCTTGCGGGCGGGACCACCCCCGTCCCAGCATTTT. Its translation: CASSLRAGPPPSQHF. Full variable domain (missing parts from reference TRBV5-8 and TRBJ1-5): EAGVTQSPTHLIKTRGQQATLRCSPISGHTSVYWYQQALGLGLQFLLWYDEGEERNRGNFPPRFSGRQFPNYSSELNVNALELEDSALYLCASSLRAGPPPSQHFGDGTRLSIL.

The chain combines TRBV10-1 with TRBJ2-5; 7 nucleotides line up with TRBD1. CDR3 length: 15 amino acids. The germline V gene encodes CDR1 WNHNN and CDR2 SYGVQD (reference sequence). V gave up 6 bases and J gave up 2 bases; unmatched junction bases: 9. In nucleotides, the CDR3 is TGCGCCAGCAGCCCCGGGACAGCCGTACAAGAGACCCAGTACTTC. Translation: CASSPGTAVQETQYF.

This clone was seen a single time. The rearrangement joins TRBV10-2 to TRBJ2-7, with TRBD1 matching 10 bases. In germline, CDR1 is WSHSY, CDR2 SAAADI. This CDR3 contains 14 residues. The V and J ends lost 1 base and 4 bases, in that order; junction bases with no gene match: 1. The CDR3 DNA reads TGCGCCAGCAGTGAGTGGGACAGGGGATACGAGCAGTACTTC. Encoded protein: CASSEWDRGYEQYF.

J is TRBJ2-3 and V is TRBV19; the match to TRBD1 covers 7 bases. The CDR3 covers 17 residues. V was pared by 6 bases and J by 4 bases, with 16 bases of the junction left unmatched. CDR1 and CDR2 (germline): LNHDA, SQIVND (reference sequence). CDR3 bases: TGTGCCAGTAGGGATATAGGGGCCCCCAGGGGGTCAGATACGCAGTATTTT. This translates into CASRDIGAPRGSDTQYF. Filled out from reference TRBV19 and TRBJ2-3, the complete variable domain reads DGGITQSPKYLFRKEGQNVTLSCEQNLNHDAMYWYRQDPGQGLRLIYYSQIVNDFQKGDIAEGYSVSREKKESFPLTVTSAQKNPTAFYLCASRDIGAPRGSDTQYFGPGTRLTVL.

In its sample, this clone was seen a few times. The CDR3: CASSLEYDRATTGEQFF. The CDR3 coding sequence is TGTGCCAGCAGCTTAGAGTACGACAGGGCCACTACAGGTGAGCAGTTCTTC. The J gene is TRBJ2-1, the V gene TRBV7-2; 7 positions agree with TRBD1. J was trimmed by 9 bases and V by 1 base; bases with no gene match: 15. Looked up from germline, CDR1 is SGHTA and CDR2 is FQGNSA. The CDR3 loop spans 17 amino acids.

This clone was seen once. The CDR3, as DNA: TGTGCCACCAGCAGAACCTTTGGGGGGGCCACTGAAGCTTTCTTT. Its translation is CATSRTFGGATEAFF. The chain is built from TRBV15 and TRBJ1-1, with D possibly being TRBD1 (6 bases). Germline V gives CDR1 LNHNV, CDR2 YYDKDF (reference sequence). The CDR3 contains 15 residues. V was cut by 2 bases and J by 4 bases, with 14 bases left in between.

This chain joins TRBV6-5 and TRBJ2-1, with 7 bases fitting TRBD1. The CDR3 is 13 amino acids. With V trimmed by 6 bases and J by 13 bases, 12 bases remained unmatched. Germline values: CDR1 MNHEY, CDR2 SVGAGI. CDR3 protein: CASSPIARQGQFF. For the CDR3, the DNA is TGTGCCAGCAGCCCCATAGCCAGACAGGGTCAGTTCTTC.

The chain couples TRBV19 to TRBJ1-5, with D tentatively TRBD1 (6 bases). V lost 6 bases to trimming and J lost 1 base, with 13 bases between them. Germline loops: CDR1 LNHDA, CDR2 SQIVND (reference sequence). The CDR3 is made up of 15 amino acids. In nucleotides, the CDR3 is TGTGCCAGTAGCGCACAGGGTTGGAGCAATCAGCCCCAGCATTTT. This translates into CASSAQGWSNQPQHF.